The 9 T cell receptor beta chains reported below all come from one sample, sequenced in a study of blood T cells in healthy people across ages. The second PCR ran roughly 6 to 11 cycles with a sample-barcoded 5' primer and J-beta primers. TCRdb independently ran MiXCR on the 5' RACE reads; one entry per CDR3 protein. The sample has 650,000 to 800,000 distinct CDR3 sequences, about 42% seen once. The sequenced sample consisted of blood. The receptor set was obtained from a man aged 55 to 70 in good health.

A few counts support this clonotype. V and J are TRBV7-2 and TRBJ2-7, with 7 positions matching TRBD2. In germline, CDR1 is SGHTA, CDR2 FQGNSA. V trimming: 3 bases; J trimming: 4 bases; junction bases outside the gene matches: 12. This CDR3 spans 16 amino acids. In nucleotides, the CDR3 is TGTGCCAGCAGCTTCAATAGCGGGTTCCCCGGGTACGAGCAGTACTTC. Translated, it gives CASSFNSGFPGYEQYF.

To note about this clonotype: Mismatch with germline at one junction end may stem from a read error. This chain links TRBV28 with TRBJ2-7; D call uncertain. CDR3 length: 15 residues. CDR1 and CDR2 (germline): MDHEN, SYDVKM. CDR3 nucleotides: TGTGCCGGCAGTTCTCATTCCACAAAATACTACGAGCAGTACTTC. It specifies CAGSSHSTKYYEQYF.

The chain couples TRBV25-1 to TRBJ1-2; unclear D gene. Germline V gene data show CDR1 as MGHDK and CDR2 as SYGVNS. The CDR3 is made up of 16 amino acids. Trimming took 4 bases from V and 5 from J, leaving 20 bases between them. CDR3 bases: TGTGCCAGCAGTGCCCCGGGTTATGCGGGGAGTTATGGCTACACCTTC. Translated, it gives CASSAPGYAGSYGYTF.

The rearrangement uses TRBV4-1 and TRBJ2-3; no reliable D call. Trimming removed 1 base from V and 0 bases from J, with 14 bases in between. Germline CDR1 and CDR2: MGHRA and YSYEKL. The length of the CDR3 is 17 residues. CDR3 nucleotide sequence: TGCGCCAGCAGCCAAGGTTTCTTTCTCTCTAGCACAGATACGCAGTATTTT. Its translation: CASSQGFFLSSTDTQYF.

This sequence joins TRBV20-1 and TRBJ1-2, with D possibly matching TRBD1 (5 bases). Trimming removed 8 bases at V and 0 bases at J, with 13 bases between. This CDR3 is built from 13 residues. Germline V gives CDR1 DFQATT, CDR2 SNEGSKA (reference sequence). The CDR3 is CSYQGRSNYGYTF. In nucleotides, the CDR3 is TGCAGTTATCAGGGACGATCTAACTATGGCTACACCTTC.

This clonotype was observed a few times. The V gene is TRBV28, the J gene TRBJ2-7; TRBD2 might be the D (6 bases). Looked up from germline, CDR1 is MDHEN and CDR2 is SYDVKM. The germline V and J ends were trimmed by 2 bases and 3 bases, with 14 bases remaining between them. This CDR3 region has 15 residues. CDR3 DNA sequence: TGTGCCAGCAGTTTACCCCGGAGGGGTTTCTACGAGCAGTACTTC. Residues: CASSLPRRGFYEQYF.

In DNA, the CDR3 is TGTGCCAGCAGCCAAGATCGATTTGGGACTCTCCTTTCTGGCGTCCTGACTTTC. Protein product: CASSQDRFGTLLSGVLTF. The chain couples TRBV3-1 to TRBJ2-6, with D perhaps matching TRBD2 (6 bases). The CDR3 contains 18 residues. Trimming removed 0 bases from V and 12 bases from J, with 24 bases in between. Germline lookup yields CDR1 LGHDT and CDR2 YNNKEL (reference sequence).

This chain uses TRBV20-1 with TRBJ2-7, with D perhaps TRBD1 (6 bases). V lost 4 bases to trimming and J lost 3 bases, with 19 bases between them. This CDR3 region has 15 residues. CDR1 and CDR2 from the germline V gene are DFQATT and SNEGSKA (reference sequence). The CDR3 sequence is CSATPVPGQIYEQYF. As DNA, the CDR3 is TGCAGTGCTACCCCGGTGCCGGGACAAATCTACGAGCAGTACTTC.

V is TRBV20-1 and J is TRBJ1-5; D might be TRBD1 (5 bases). The CDR3 spans 12 residues. The ends were cut back, 6 bases at V and 7 bases at J, with 13 bases in the middle. Germline loops: CDR1 DFQATT, CDR2 SNEGSKA (reference sequence). The DNA of the CDR3 is TGCAGTGCCGCCCCAGGGAGACAGCCCCAGCATTTT. It is translated as CSAAPGRQPQHF.